Sequencing of this T cell receptor (beta chain) was carried out in a study of T cell clonotyping in hematopoietic cell transplantation (TCRdb year 2021). Some background on the complete study: A total of 130 or so blood samples were collected in the study from approximately 32 consecutive transplant recipients and their related donors. Recruitment of patients was conducted between September 2015 and January 2017, and follow-up was continued until late 2020 or death. The research as a whole found: Inverse Simpson Index values from donors and from recipients before transplant predicted broader TCR repertoire diversity after transplant. The sample size was limited and the cells went unsorted, which meant the CD4 and CD8 repertoire contributions could not be told apart. Overlap with donor repertoires was found for only a small fraction of recipient repertoires, with over 95% found to appear de novo at the given depth. Recipient TCR diversity fell after transplant, with pathologically expanded clonotypes rising progressively from day 30 to day 180.

Related transplant donors provided blood samples for TCR beta sequencing. Using Nuclei Lysis Solution, genomic DNA was extracted from unfractionated peripheral blood mononuclear cells that were either fresh or cryopreserved. TCR beta CDR3 regions were amplified from genomic DNA with the immunoSEQ assay, a bias-controlled multiplex PCR using V- and J-specific primers. A second PCR step added a proprietary barcode and Illumina adapter sequences to the CDR3 amplicons. An Illumina MiSeq instrument was used for sequencing of the CDR3 libraries. As for the authors' bioinformatics: Export and quality control were done with immunoSEQ Analyzer 3.0, while downstream analyses used R Bioconductor and Immunarch. Repertoire metrics were calculated using only productive rearrangements within the normalized downsampled data set. In the normalized cohort, a clonotype counted as pathologically expanded if the clonotype was larger than 5 templates. Repertoire diversity was measured with the Inverse Simpson Index. CMV-specificity analyses were carried out on the non-normalized data set to capture all clonotypes. Not all clones reach the TCRdb copy of this immuneACCESS table, which keeps in-frame sequences only. Checked studies attribute under half of the gap to unresolved V genes and leave the rest unexplained. The DNA gave D and trimming, while V, J and clone size come from that table. Recorded for this sample are about 36,000 clones; around 90% of them occurred a single time. The ten largest clones represent almost 2% of the sample.

CDR1 and CDR2 (MNHEY, SVGAGI) derive from the germline V gene. Inclusive of the bounding cysteine and phenylalanine, the CDR3 is 14 residues long. Only the CDR3 portion is preserved as DNA: 42 bases, with reading frame beginning at the first base. V is clipped by 2 bases and J by 2 bases, and the sequence between their germline boundaries is 9 bases long. Remarks on this clone: Its target antigen remains unknown. No quality values exist for individual bases; no much larger clone is one base distant.

The sequence came from a woman in her forties in good health. Some clones in this sample may be carry-over from other donors' samples. The source material was peripheral blood mononuclear cells. The rearrangement combines TRBV6-5 with TRBJ1-1, with an unclear D gene assignment. The CDR3 sequence is CASSYRTENTEAFF. The nucleotide sequence reads as follows: TGTGCCAGCAGTTACCGAACGGAAAACACTGAAGCTTTCTTT.